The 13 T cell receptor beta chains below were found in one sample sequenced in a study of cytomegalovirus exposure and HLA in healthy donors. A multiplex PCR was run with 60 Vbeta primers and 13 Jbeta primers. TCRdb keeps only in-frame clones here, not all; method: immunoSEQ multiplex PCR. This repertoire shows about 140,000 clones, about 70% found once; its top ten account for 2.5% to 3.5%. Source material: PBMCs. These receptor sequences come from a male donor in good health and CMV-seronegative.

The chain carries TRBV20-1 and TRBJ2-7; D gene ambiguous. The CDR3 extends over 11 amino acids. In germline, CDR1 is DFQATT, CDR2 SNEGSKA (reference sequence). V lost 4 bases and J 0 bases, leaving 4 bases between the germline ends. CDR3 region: CSAIHSYEQYF. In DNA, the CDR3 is TGCAGTGCTATACACTCCTACGAGCAGTACTTC.

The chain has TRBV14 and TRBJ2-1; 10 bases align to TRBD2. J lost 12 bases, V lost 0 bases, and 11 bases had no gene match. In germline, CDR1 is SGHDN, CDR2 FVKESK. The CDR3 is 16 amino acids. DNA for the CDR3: TGTGCCAGCAGCCAAGATTCGGCTAGCGGGAGAGTTGTGCAGTTCTTC. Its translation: CASSQDSASGRVVQFF.

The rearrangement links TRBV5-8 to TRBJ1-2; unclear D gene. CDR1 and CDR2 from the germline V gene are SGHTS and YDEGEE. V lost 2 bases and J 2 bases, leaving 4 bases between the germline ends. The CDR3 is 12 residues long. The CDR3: CASSFRNYGYTF. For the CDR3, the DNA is TGTGCCAGCAGCTTCCGGAACTATGGCTACACCTTC.

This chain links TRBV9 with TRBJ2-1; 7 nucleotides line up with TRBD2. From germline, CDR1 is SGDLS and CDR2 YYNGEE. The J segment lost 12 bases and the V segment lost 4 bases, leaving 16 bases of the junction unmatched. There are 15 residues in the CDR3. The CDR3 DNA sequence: TGTGCCAGCAGCCTTGGCCAGGGAGGGCCAGTCGGGCAGTTCTTC. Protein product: CASSLGQGGPVGQFF.

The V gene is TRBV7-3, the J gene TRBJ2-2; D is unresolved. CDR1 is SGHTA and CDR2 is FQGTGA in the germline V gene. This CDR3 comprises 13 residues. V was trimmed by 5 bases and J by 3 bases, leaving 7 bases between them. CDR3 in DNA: TGTGCCAGCAGCGTAGATTACACCGGGGAGCTGTTTTTT. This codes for CASSVDYTGELFF.

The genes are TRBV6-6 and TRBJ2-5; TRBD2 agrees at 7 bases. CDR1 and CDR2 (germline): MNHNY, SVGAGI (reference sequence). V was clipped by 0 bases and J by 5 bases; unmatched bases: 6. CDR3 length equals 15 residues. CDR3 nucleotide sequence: TGTGCCAGCAGTTACTCGGAGGCGGGAGTGGAGACCCAGTACTTC. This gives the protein CASSYSEAGVETQYF.

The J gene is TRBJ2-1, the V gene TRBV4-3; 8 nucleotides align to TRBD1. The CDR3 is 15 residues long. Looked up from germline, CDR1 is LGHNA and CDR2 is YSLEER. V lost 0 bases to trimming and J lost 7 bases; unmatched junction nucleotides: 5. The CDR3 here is CASSQDRGPPNEQFF. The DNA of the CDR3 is TGCGCCAGCAGCCAAGACAGGGGGCCCCCGAATGAGCAGTTCTTC.

CDR3 DNA: TGTGCCAGCAGCCCGAGAAGCGAGGTCTACGAGCAGTACTTC. This gives the protein CASSPRSEVYEQYF. The chain is built from TRBV7-8 and TRBJ2-7; no firm D call. V lost 5 bases, J lost 3 bases, and 14 bases lay in between. Per the germline V gene, CDR1 is SGHVS and CDR2 is FQNEAQ. The CDR3 contains 14 residues.

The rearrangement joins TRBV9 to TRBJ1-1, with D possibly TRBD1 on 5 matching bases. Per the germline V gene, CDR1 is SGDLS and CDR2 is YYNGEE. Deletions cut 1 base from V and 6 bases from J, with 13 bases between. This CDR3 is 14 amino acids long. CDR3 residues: CASSVSGAEPEAFF. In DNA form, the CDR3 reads TGTGCCAGCAGCGTAAGTGGGGCAGAACCTGAAGCTTTCTTT.

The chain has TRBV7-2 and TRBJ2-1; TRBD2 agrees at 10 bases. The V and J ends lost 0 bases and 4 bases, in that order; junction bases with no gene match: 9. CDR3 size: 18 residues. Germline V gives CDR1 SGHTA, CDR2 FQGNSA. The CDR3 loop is CASSLAASGSLLYNEQFF. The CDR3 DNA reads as TGTGCCAGCAGCTTAGCGGCTAGCGGGAGTCTATTGTACAATGAGCAGTTCTTC. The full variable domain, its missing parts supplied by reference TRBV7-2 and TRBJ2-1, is GAGVSQSPSNKVTEKGKDVELRCDPISGHTALYWYRQSLGQGLEFLIYFQGNSAPDKSGLPSDRFSAERTGGSVSTLTIQRTQQEDSAVYLCASSLAASGSLLYNEQFFGPGTRLTVL.

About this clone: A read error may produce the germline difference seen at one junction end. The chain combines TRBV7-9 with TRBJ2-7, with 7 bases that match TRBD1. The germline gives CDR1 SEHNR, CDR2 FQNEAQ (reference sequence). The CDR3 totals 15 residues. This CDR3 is CSSSTWTGASYEQYF. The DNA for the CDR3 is TGTTCCAGCAGCACCTGGACAGGTGCCTCCTACGAGCAGTACTTC.

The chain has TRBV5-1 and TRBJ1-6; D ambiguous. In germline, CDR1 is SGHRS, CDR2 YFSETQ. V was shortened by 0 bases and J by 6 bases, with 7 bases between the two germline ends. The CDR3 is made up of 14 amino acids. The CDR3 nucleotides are TGCGCCAGCAGCTTGGGGGCCCCTAATTCACCCCTCCACTTT. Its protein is CASSLGAPNSPLHF.

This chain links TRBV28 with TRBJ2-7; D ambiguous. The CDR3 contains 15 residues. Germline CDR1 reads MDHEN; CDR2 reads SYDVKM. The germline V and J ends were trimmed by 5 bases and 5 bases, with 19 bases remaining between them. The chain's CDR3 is CASSPQLPGTHEQYF. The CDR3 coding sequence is TGTGCCAGCAGTCCCCAACTTCCGGGTACTCACGAGCAGTACTTC.